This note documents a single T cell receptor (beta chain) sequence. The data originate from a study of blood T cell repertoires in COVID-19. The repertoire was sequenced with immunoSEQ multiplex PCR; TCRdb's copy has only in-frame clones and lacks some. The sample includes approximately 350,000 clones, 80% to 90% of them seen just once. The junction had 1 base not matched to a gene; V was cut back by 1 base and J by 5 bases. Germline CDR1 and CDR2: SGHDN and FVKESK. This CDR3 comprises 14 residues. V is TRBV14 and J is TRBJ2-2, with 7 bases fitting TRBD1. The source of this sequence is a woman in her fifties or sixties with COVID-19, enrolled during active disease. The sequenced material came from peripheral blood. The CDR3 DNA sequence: TGTGCCAGCAGCCAAGTCAGGGGGACCGGGGAGCTGTTTTTT. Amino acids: CASSQVRGTGELFF.